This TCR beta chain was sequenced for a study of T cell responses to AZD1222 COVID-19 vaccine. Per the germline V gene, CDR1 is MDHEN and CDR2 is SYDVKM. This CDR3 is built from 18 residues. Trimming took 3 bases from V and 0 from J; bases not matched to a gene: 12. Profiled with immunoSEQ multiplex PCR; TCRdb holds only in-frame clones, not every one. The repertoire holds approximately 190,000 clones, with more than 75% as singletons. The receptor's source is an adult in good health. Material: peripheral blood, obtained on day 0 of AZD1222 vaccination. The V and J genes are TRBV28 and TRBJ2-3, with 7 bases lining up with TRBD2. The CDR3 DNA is TGTGCCAGCAGTTTTTCGCTAGCGGATTATTCTAGCACAGATACGCAGTATTTT. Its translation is CASSFSLADYSSTDTQYF.